These T cell receptor beta chains were read from a single sample in a study of Ad26.COV2.S vaccination and SARS-CoV-2 variants. The method was immunoSEQ multiplex PCR; TCRdb's version includes in-frame clones alone and lacks a portion of them. The table includes over 400,000 clones, around 93% detected once. The sequenced sample was peripheral blood, obtained in a trial of Ad26.COV2.S vaccine versus placebo. The receptors shown here come from a person between 18 and 59 years old who received the Ad26.COV2.S COVID-19 vaccine or a placebo. The CDR3 runs from the conserved cysteine through the conserved F or W. The D gene is left open where the match is weak. A clone size is listed for some rows: how often the clone was seen (once, few, many), or a class if it is expanded.

DNA: TGTGCCAGCAGCGTATCCCAGGGGGTTTATACGCAGTATTTT
CDR3: CASSVSQGVYTQYF
D: TRBD1
J: TRBJ2-3
V: TRBV9
size: .

DNA: TGTGCCAGCAGGAGGCGGGGGCCTGTTGAGCAGTTCTTC
CDR3: CASRRRGPVEQFF
D: .
J: TRBJ2-1
V: TRBV7-8
size: .

DNA: TGTGCCAGTAGTAGAAGGGGGAATTCACCCCTCCACTTT
CDR3: CASSRRGNSPLHF
D: .
J: TRBJ1-6
V: TRBV19
size: .

DNA: TGCGCCAGCAGTGAGTCAACAGGGATCCAAGAGACCCAGTACTTC
CDR3: CASSESTGIQETQYF
D: .
J: TRBJ2-5
V: TRBV10-1
size: .

DNA: TGCGCCAGCAGCTTAAGGCAGGGGCTAGCCAAAAACATTCAGTACTTC
CDR3: CASSLRQGLAKNIQYF
D: .
J: TRBJ2-4
V: TRBV5-1
size: .

DNA: TGTGCCAGCAGCCAGCAGGGCTATGGCTACACCTTC
CDR3: CASSQQGYGYTF
D: .
J: TRBJ1-2
V: TRBV14
size: .

DNA: TGTGCCAGCAGTTTGCCGCAGGGGGCAGGAGGCTACACCTTC
CDR3: CASSLPQGAGGYTF
D: TRBD1
J: TRBJ1-2
V: TRBV28
size: .

DNA: TGTGCCTGGAGAAGTAAAGACCTCGGACAGCGAGCTTTCTTT
CDR3: CAWRSKDLGQRAFF
D: .
J: TRBJ1-1
V: TRBV30
size: .

DNA: TGTGCCAGCAGCTTGGATCGGCAGCCCCAGCATTTT
CDR3: CASSLDRQPQHF
D: .
J: TRBJ1-5
V: TRBV5-4
size: .

DNA: TGCGCCAGCAGCCAAGACTATTATAGCAATCAGCCCCAGCATTTT
CDR3: CASSQDYYSNQPQHF
D: .
J: TRBJ1-5
V: TRBV4-3
size: .

DNA: TGTGCCAGCAGGTACAGGGGGGTTAATGAAAAACTGTTTTTT
CDR3: CASRYRGVNEKLFF
D: TRBD1
J: TRBJ1-4
V: TRBV2
size: .

DNA: TGTGCCAGTAGTATTTTTTACAGGAGCACGAACACCGGGGAGCTGTTTTTT
CDR3: CASSIFYRSTNTGELFF
D: .
J: TRBJ2-2
V: TRBV19
size: .

DNA: TGCAGTGCTAAACAGGGTTTCGAGCAGTACTTC
CDR3: CSAKQGFEQYF
D: .
J: TRBJ2-7
V: TRBV20-1
size: .

DNA: TGTGCCAGCAGCTTAGGGACCGGGCCGCCGGGGGAGCTGTTTTTT
CDR3: CASSLGTGPPGELFF
D: .
J: TRBJ2-2
V: TRBV7-9
size: .

DNA: TGTGCCAGCAGTGACGGGTCGATTTCTGTTAGCAATCAGCCCCAGCATTTT
CDR3: CASSDGSISVSNQPQHF
D: .
J: TRBJ1-5
V: TRBV6-4
size: .

DNA: TGTGCCAGCAGTTTATCTCCCCGACAGGTAACTCAGTATTTT
CDR3: CASSLSPRQVTQYF
D: .
J: TRBJ2-3
V: TRBV27
size: .

DNA: TGTGCCAGTAGTAGTCAGCTCAACACTGAAGCTTTCTTT
CDR3: CASSSQLNTEAFF
D: .
J: TRBJ1-1
V: TRBV19
size: .

DNA: TGTGCCAGCAGCGAGTGGTGGAGAGGGGGCTACGAGCAGTACTTC
CDR3: CASSEWWRGGYEQYF
D: .
J: TRBJ2-7
V: TRBV5-6
size: .

DNA: TGTGCCAGCAGCTTAGGATCGGTGGGGGTCCCCACAGATACGCAGTATTTT
CDR3: CASSLGSVGVPTDTQYF
D: .
J: TRBJ2-3
V: TRBV7-9
size: .

DNA: TGCGCCAGCAGCTTCGGTAATACGGGAACCTACGAGCAGTACTTC
CDR3: CASSFGNTGTYEQYF
D: .
J: TRBJ2-7
V: TRBV5-1
size: .

DNA: TGTGCCAGCAGCCAAATGGGACAGGGGGCGGTGGGCAATCAGCCCCAGCATTTT
CDR3: CASSQMGQGAVGNQPQHF
D: TRBD1
J: TRBJ1-5
V: TRBV7-2
size: .

DNA: TGTGCCAGCAGTGAATCCTACTATGGCTACACCTTC
CDR3: CASSESYYGYTF
D: .
J: TRBJ1-2
V: TRBV25-1
size: once

DNA: TGTGCCAGGACCACAGGGCTAAACTATGGCTACACCTTC
CDR3: CARTTGLNYGYTF
D: .
J: TRBJ1-2
V: TRBV2
size: once

DNA: TGTGCCAGCAGCTTTACAGGGGGCACGCTTCCCGCCTACGAGCAGTACTTC
CDR3: CASSFTGGTLPAYEQYF
D: TRBD1
J: TRBJ2-7
V: TRBV5-6
size: .

DNA: TGTGCCAGCAGCTTACAGATGAACACTGAAGCTTTCTTT
CDR3: CASSLQMNTEAFF
D: .
J: TRBJ1-1
V: TRBV7-2
size: .

DNA: TGCGCCAGCAGCCAAGTGGCAGGGTCTATTAGTTCACCCCTCCACTTT
CDR3: CASSQVAGSISSPLHF
D: .
J: TRBJ1-6
V: TRBV4-3
size: .